Listed below are T cell receptor beta chains from one sample, sequenced in a study of T cell responses to AZD1222 COVID-19 vaccine. TCRdb's table, derived via immunoSEQ multiplex PCR, lists solely in-frame clones and lacks some. The sample holds 150,000 to 200,000 clones; around 92% are singletons and the top ten take roughly 1%. Sequencing was performed on peripheral blood, taken on day 0 of AZD1222 vaccination. The receptors derive from an adult in good health. Each CDR3 is given with its conserved first and last residue. Each record gives: J gene, D gene, clone size, V gene, CDR3 protein, CDR3 DNA. D genes are given only for firm matches. Clone size is given for some rows only: seen once, a few or many times, or a class if the clone is expanded.

TRBJ2-4	-	-	TRBV18	CASSPRVGQQNIQYF	TGTGCCAGCTCACCACGGGTAGGGCAGCAAAACATTCAGTACTTC
TRBJ1-6	-	-	TRBV2	CASSPEAQPPLHF	TGTGCCAGCAGTCCCGAGGCCCAGCCACCCCTCCACTTT
TRBJ1-2	-	once	TRBV5-4	CASSPARPRGTRTYGYTF	TGTGCCAGCAGCCCAGCTCGGCCGAGGGGGACTAGAACCTATGGCTACACCTTC
TRBJ1-2	-	-	TRBV7-8	CASSLARVLRLTNYGYTF	TGTGCCAGCAGCTTAGCGAGGGTGTTAAGGCTGACTAACTATGGCTACACCTTC
TRBJ1-5	-	once	TRBV12-2	CASRLAQDRDVDQPQHF	TGTGCAAGTCGCTTAGCACAGGACAGGGATGTCGATCAGCCCCAGCATTTT
TRBJ2-7	-	-	TRBV6-2/TRBV6-3	CASSLQGLYEQYF	TGTGCCAGCAGTTTGCAGGGGTTATACGAGCAGTACTTC
TRBJ1-6	-	-	TRBV4-1	CASNLERGAFYNSPLHF	TGCGCCAGCAACTTAGAGAGGGGGGCTTTCTATAATTCACCCCTCCACTTT
TRBJ1-2	TRBD1	once	TRBV30	CAWSVPEAQGDGYTF	TGTGCCTGGAGTGTACCCGAGGCCCAGGGGGATGGCTACACCTTC
TRBJ1-4	-	-	TRBV20-1	CSASRVEKLFF	TGCAGTGCTAGCAGGGTGGAAAAACTGTTTTTT
TRBJ2-7	TRBD1	-	TRBV7-9	CASSFSGQGTYEQYF	TGTGCCAGCAGCTTCTCGGGACAGGGGACCTACGAGCAGTACTTC
TRBJ1-6	-	-	TRBV9	CASSGLNSPLHF	TGTGCCAGCAGCGGATTAAATTCACCCCTCCACTTT
TRBJ1-2	TRBD1	-	TRBV30	CAQQGRTNYGYTF	TGTGCTCAACAGGGGAGGACTAACTATGGCTACACCTTC
TRBJ1-5	-	-	TRBV28	CASSLSYQGPNQPQHF	TGTGCCAGCAGTTTAAGCTATCAAGGCCCCAATCAGCCCCAGCATTTT
TRBJ1-2	TRBD1	-	TRBV4-1	CASSHGRGLNYGYTF	TGCGCCAGCAGCCATGGCAGGGGGCTCAACTATGGCTACACCTTC
TRBJ1-2	-	-	TRBV30	CAWSITYGYTF	TGTGCCTGGAGCATTACCTATGGCTACACCTTC
TRBJ2-1	-	-	TRBV18	CASSPHKGHKGFF	TGTGCCAGCTCCCCCCACAAGGGGCATAAGGGGTTCTTC
TRBJ1-5	TRBD1	-	TRBV3-1/TRBV3-2	CASSQETGGDQPQHF	TGTGCCAGCAGCCAAGAAACAGGGGGGGATCAGCCCCAGCATTTT
TRBJ2-1	-	-	TRBV15	CATSRGREDEQFF	TGTGCCACCAGCAGGGGCAGGGAGGATGAGCAGTTCTTC
TRBJ1-1	TRBD1	-	TRBV5-1	CASSVDRGRTEAFF	TGCGCCAGCAGCGTGGACAGGGGGCGAACTGAAGCTTTCTTT
TRBJ2-7	TRBD2	-	TRBV30	CAWNRPGTSGGYEQYF	TGTGCCTGGAATCGCCCTGGGACTAGCGGGGGCTACGAGCAGTACTTC
TRBJ1-3	-	-	TRBV2	CASNWPGNTIYF	TGTGCCAGCAATTGGCCCGGAAACACCATATATTTT
TRBJ2-3	TRBD2	-	TRBV4-2	CASSQAPGGGTDTQYF	TGTGCCAGCAGCCAAGCCCCCGGGGGAGGGACAGATACGCAGTATTTT
TRBJ2-3	-	-	TRBV6-6	CASRFGGNTDTQYF	TGTGCCAGCAGGTTCGGGGGAAACACAGATACGCAGTATTTT
TRBJ1-1	-	-	TRBV18	CASSPPENEDTEAFF	TGTGCCAGCTCACCACCAGAAAATGAGGACACTGAAGCTTTCTTT
TRBJ1-6	TRBD1	-	TRBV7-9	CASSYGTGGSRSYNSPLHF	TGTGCCAGCAGCTACGGGACAGGGGGGAGTCGGTCCTATAATTCACCCCTCCACTTT
TRBJ1-2	-	-	TRBV29-1	CSVVNEGGPNYGYTF	TGCAGCGTTGTCAACGAGGGAGGGCCTAACTATGGCTACACCTTC
TRBJ1-3	TRBD1	-	TRBV6-6	CASSPKLPGQRSSGNTIYF	TGTGCCAGCAGTCCTAAACTTCCGGGACAGAGAAGCTCTGGAAACACCATATATTTT
TRBJ2-7	-	-	TRBV3-1/TRBV3-2	CASSQGTGFGEQYF	TGTGCCAGCAGCCAGGGAACGGGATTTGGGGAGCAGTACTTC
TRBJ1-1	-	-	TRBV5-5	CASSLHLVQHPEAFF	TGTGCCAGCAGCTTGCATCTAGTACAACATCCTGAAGCTTTCTTT
TRBJ1-1	-	once	TRBV30	CAWSYGVRNTEAFF	TGTGCCTGGAGTTACGGGGTGAGGAACACTGAAGCTTTCTTT
TRBJ1-2	-	-	TRBV7-9	CASSFSGTTGYTF	TGTGCCAGCAGCTTTTCGGGAACGACTGGCTACACCTTC
TRBJ1-2	-	-	TRBV7-2	CASSYDRYGYTF	TGTGCCAGCAGCTACGACAGATATGGCTACACCTTC
TRBJ1-2	TRBD1	-	TRBV12-3/TRBV12-4	CASSGQGYGYTF	TGTGCCAGCAGCGGACAGGGGTATGGCTACACCTTC
TRBJ1-4	-	-	TRBV7-9	CASSLIWHKDDRNEKLFF	TGTGCCAGCAGCTTAATCTGGCACAAAGATGACAGAAATGAAAAACTGTTTTTT
TRBJ1-1	-	-	TRBV2	CASWKGRRMNTEAFF	TGTGCCAGTTGGAAGGGACGGAGGATGAACACTGAAGCTTTCTTT
TRBJ2-2	TRBD1	-	TRBV2	CASSDGQGGELFF	TGTGCCAGCAGTGACGGACAGGGCGGGGAGCTGTTTTTT
TRBJ2-3	-	-	TRBV13	CASSFSLADTQYF	TGTGCCAGCAGCTTCTCGTTGGCAGATACGCAGTATTTT
TRBJ1-6	-	-	TRBV4-3	CASSQLPEMKANSPLHF	TGCGCCAGCAGCCAACTCCCCGAGATGAAGGCTAATTCACCCCTCCACTTT
TRBJ1-3	-	-	TRBV19	CASSHRDPGNTIYF	TGTGCCAGTAGCCACCGGGACCCCGGAAACACCATATATTTT
TRBJ2-2	TRBD1	-	TRBV11-3	CASSRGQGASGELFF	TGTGCCAGCAGCCGGGGACAGGGGGCGTCCGGGGAGCTGTTTTTT
TRBJ2-5	-	-	TRBV15	CATQGRGYPSETQYF	TGTGCCACTCAGGGCAGGGGTTATCCGTCAGAGACCCAGTACTTC
TRBJ2-7	-	-	TRBV4-2	CASSPTGGREYF	TGTGCCAGCAGCCCAACTGGGGGCAGGGAGTACTTC
TRBJ2-7	TRBD1	few	TRBV10-3	CAISGQGTYEQYF	TGTGCCATCAGTGGACAGGGCACCTACGAGCAGTACTTC
TRBJ2-7	-	once	TRBV28	CASCTGRDEQYF	TGTGCCAGCTGCACAGGACGGGACGAGCAGTACTTC